The source of this T cell receptor (beta chain) is a study of OX40 agonist ivuxolimab in advanced cancers. This CDR3 has 14 residues. The V and J ends lost 5 bases and 5 bases, in that order; junction bases with no gene match: 8. Germline values: CDR1 SQVTM, CDR2 ANQGSEA. Using immunoSEQ multiplex PCR, the repertoire was profiled, and TCRdb retains in-frame clones only, with some absent. The top ten hold around 1.4% of the sample, which has 34,000 or so clones, around 81% seen once. Source: CD4+ or CD8+ T cells sorted from blood, taken in a trial of the OX40 agonist ivuxolimab. This receptor was obtained from an adult with an advanced solid tumor such as melanoma, head and neck, liver or kidney cancer. The chain links TRBV29-1 to TRBJ2-3; TRBD1 matches at 9 bases. The CDR3 DNA is TGCAGCGTTCAGACAGGGGGTGTTGGAGATACGCAGTATTTT. Its translation is CSVQTGGVGDTQYF.